This T cell receptor beta chain emerged from a study of T cells in tumors after PD-1 blockade. This clone was detected once. Sequenced by immunoSEQ multiplex PCR; TCRdb stores in-frame clones only, minus some. The repertoire includes 4,500 to 7,000 clones, approximately 78% of them detected once, and 40% to 60% sits in the top ten. Per the germline V gene, CDR1 is SEHNR and CDR2 is FQNEAQ (reference sequence). This CDR3 is built from 16 residues. Trimming pared 3 bases from V and 0 bases from J, leaving 11 bases between. The sample in question was PBMCs, obtained after anti-PD-1 therapy. The source is a human donor with advanced basal cell or squamous cell carcinoma (not recorded which). The chain employs TRBV7-9 and TRBJ2-2; tentatively, D is TRBD2 (5 bases). CDR3 DNA sequence: TGTGCCAGCAGCTTCGGAGGACTTTCGAACACCGGGGAGCTGTTTTTT. It specifies CASSFGGLSNTGELFF.